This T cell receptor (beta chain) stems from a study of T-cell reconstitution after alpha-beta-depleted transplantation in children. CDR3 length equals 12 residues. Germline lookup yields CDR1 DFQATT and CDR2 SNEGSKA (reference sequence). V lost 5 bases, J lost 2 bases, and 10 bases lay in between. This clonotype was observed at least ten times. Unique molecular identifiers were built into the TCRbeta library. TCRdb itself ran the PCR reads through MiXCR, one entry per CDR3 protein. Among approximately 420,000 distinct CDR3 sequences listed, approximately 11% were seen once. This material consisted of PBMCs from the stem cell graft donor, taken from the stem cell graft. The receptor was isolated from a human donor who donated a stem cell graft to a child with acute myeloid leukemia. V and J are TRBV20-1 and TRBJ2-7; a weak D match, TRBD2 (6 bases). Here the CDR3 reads CSAPAGTYEQYF. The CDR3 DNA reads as TGCAGTGCTCCCGCGGGGACCTACGAGCAGTACTTC.